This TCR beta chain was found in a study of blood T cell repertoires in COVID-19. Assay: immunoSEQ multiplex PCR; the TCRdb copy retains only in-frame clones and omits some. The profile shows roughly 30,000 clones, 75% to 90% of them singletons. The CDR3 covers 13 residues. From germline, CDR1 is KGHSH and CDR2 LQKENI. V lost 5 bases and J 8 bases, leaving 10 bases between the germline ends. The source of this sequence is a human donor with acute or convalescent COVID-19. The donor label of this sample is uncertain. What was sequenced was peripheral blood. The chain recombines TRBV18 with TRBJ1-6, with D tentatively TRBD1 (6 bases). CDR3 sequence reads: CASSNNRDSPLHF. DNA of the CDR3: TGTGCCAGCTCAAACAACAGGGATTCACCCCTCCACTTT. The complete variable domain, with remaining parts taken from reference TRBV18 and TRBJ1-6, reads NAGVMQNPRHLVRRRGQEARLRCSPMKGHSHVYWYRQLPEEGLKFMVYLQKENIIDESGMPKERFSAEFPKEGPSILRIQQVVRGDSAAYFCASSNNRDSPLHFGNGTRLTVT.